Shown below are 23 T cell receptor beta chains from a single sample sequenced in a study of vaccination effects on CD4 cells after COVID-19. Assay used: immunoSEQ multiplex PCR; TCRdb lists only in-frame clones, some missing. The data show tens of thousands of clones, roughly four fifths seen once. Peptide-pool stimulation followed by sequencing identified expanded antigen-specific CD4+ clonotypes in the ViraFEST assay. Scientists isolated CD4+ T cells after an approximately 10-day culture period ended. Testing of the vaccine recipients showed negative nucleocapsid antibodies and no prior SARS-CoV-2 infection. The antigens for these receptors are not known. The source was CD4+ T cells from PBMCs cultured with HCoV-NL63 spike peptides, collected before COVID-19 vaccination. The receptors shown here come from a human donor who received a COVID-19 vaccine.

V and J are TRBV6-5 and TRBJ2-2; 7 nucleotides line up with TRBD1. This CDR3 is built from 13 residues. The V and J ends lost 6 bases and 5 bases, in that order; junction bases with no gene match: 3. CDR1 and CDR2 from the germline V gene are MNHEY and SVGAGI. CDR3: CASRPQGTGELFF. The CDR3, as DNA: TGTGCCAGCAGACCACAGGGGACCGGGGAGCTGTTTTTT.

The rearrangement uses TRBV5-1 and TRBJ1-1, with D hard to call. The length of the CDR3 is 14 residues. Germline lookup yields CDR1 SGHRS and CDR2 YFSETQ. The ends were cut back, 4 bases at V and 3 bases at J, with 13 bases in the middle. The CDR3 region is CASSLAVPDTEAFF. The CDR3 DNA reads as TGCGCCAGCAGCCTGGCCGTCCCGGACACTGAAGCTTTCTTT.

The chain is built from TRBV4-2 and TRBJ2-2; possible D gene TRBD1, 6 bases. Germline V gene data show CDR1 as LGHNA and CDR2 as YNFKEQ. This CDR3 contains 16 residues. Between the trimmed V and J ends, which lost 3 bases and 7 bases, there was a span of 18 bases. This CDR3 reads CASSQEYRVESGELFF. In nucleotides, the CDR3 is TGTGCCAGCAGCCAGGAGTACAGGGTCGAGAGCGGGGAGCTGTTTTTT.

V gene TRBV18 combines with J gene TRBJ2-2; D is possibly TRBD1 (6 bases). The CDR3 spans 15 residues. Trimming pared 5 bases from V and 3 bases from J, leaving 13 bases between. From germline, CDR1 is KGHSH and CDR2 LQKENI. The CDR3 loop is CASSGRDTYTGELFF. The CDR3 DNA is TGTGCCAGCTCAGGAAGGGACACCTACACCGGGGAGCTGTTTTTT.

This clone was picked up a small number of times. The genes are TRBV5-5 and TRBJ1-5; D possibly corresponds to TRBD1 (5 bases). V lost 0 bases and J 5 bases, leaving 12 bases between the germline ends. CDR1 and CDR2 from the germline V gene are SGHKS and YYEKEE (reference sequence). CDR3 size: 15 residues. The CDR3 spells CASSLGLQGHQPQHF. Written as DNA, the CDR3 is TGTGCCAGCAGCTTGGGGCTTCAGGGCCATCAGCCCCAGCATTTT.

The genes are TRBV30 and TRBJ2-3; D is possibly TRBD1 (6 bases). This CDR3 has 16 residues. Germline CDR1 reads GTSNPN; CDR2 reads SVGIG (reference sequence). The V end lost 4 bases, the J end lost 0 bases, and 17 bases lay between the germline ends. The CDR3 is CAWIAGTPSSTDTQYF. CDR3 coding DNA: TGTGCCTGGATTGCAGGGACACCTTCTAGCACAGATACGCAGTATTTT. Complete variable domain (other parts from reference TRBV30 and TRBJ2-3): SQTIHQWPATLVQPVGSPLSLECTVEGTSNPNLYWYRQAAGRGLQLLFYSVGIGQISSEVPQNLSASRPQDRQFILSSKKLLLSDSGFYLCAWIAGTPSSTDTQYFGPGTRLTVL.

The chain has TRBV14 and TRBJ1-1; no clear D. Trimming took off 0 bases at V and 6 bases at J, with 20 bases between the two ends. Per germline, CDR1 SGHDN and CDR2 FVKESK. This CDR3 contains 17 residues. The CDR3 spells CASSQEKIGRWGSEAFF. CDR3 DNA: TGTGCCAGCAGCCAAGAAAAAATTGGCCGGTGGGGATCTGAAGCTTTCTTT.

V and J are TRBV6-6 and TRBJ2-7; possible D gene TRBD2, 5 bases. V gave up 6 bases and J gave up 2 bases, with 14 bases separating them. The CDR3 sequence is 14 residues long. Germline V gives CDR1 MNHNY, CDR2 SVGAGI (reference sequence). The CDR3 DNA reads as TGTGCCAGCAGACAAGGACGGGGAGCCTACGAGCAGTACGTC. Translating it yields CASRQGRGAYEQYV.

V is TRBV6-5 and J is TRBJ2-4; tentatively, D is TRBD1 (5 bases). Per germline, CDR1 MNHEY and CDR2 SVGAGI. The CDR3 contains 15 residues. The ends were cut back, 4 bases at V and 1 base at J, with 11 bases in the middle. CDR3 DNA: TGTGCCAGCAGTTCATTAGGGGCGGCCAAAAACATTCAGTACTTC. Its translation is CASSSLGAAKNIQYF.

The rearrangement joins TRBV19 to TRBJ2-6, with D maybe TRBD2 (5 bases). This CDR3 contains 14 residues. V was trimmed by 8 bases and J by 2 bases, leaving 10 bases between them. CDR1 and CDR2 (germline): LNHDA, SQIVND (reference sequence). CDR3 sequence reads: CASQSRAGANVLTF. The CDR3 DNA follows: TGTGCCAGTCAATCGAGGGCTGGGGCCAACGTCCTGACTTTC.

This chain uses TRBV3-1 (or the pseudogene TRBV3-2) with TRBJ2-5; weak D call: TRBD2 (5 bases). This CDR3 comprises 14 residues. Deletions cut 4 bases from V and 5 bases from J, with 14 bases between. From germline, CDR1 is LGHDT and CDR2 YNNKEL (reference sequence). The CDR3: CASSLGLAQETQYF. The CDR3 DNA is TGTGCCAGCAGCCTAGGCCTAGCTCAGGAGACCCAGTACTTC.

V usage is TRBV11-2 and J usage is TRBJ1-1; no reliable D call. CDR3 length: 13 residues. The germline V and J ends were trimmed by 2 bases and 0 bases, with 4 bases remaining between them. CDR1 is SGHAT, CDR2 FQNNGV, per germline. This CDR3 reads CASSLTLNTEAFF. In DNA, the CDR3 is TGTGCCAGCAGCTTAACCTTGAACACTGAAGCTTTCTTT.

The gene calls are TRBV5-1 and TRBJ1-1, with TRBD1 matching 12 bases. This CDR3 has 16 amino acids. Per germline, CDR1 SGHRS and CDR2 YFSETQ. J was trimmed by 2 bases and V by 3 bases; bases with no gene match: 5. The DNA of the CDR3 is TGCGCCAGCAGCTCCGGGACAGGGGGCGTTAACACTGAAGCTTTCTTT. Its protein product is CASSSGTGGVNTEAFF.

This chain joins TRBV3-1 (or the pseudogene TRBV3-2) and TRBJ1-1; no clear D gene. V was trimmed by 2 bases and J by 8 bases, leaving 9 bases between them. CDR3 length: 12 residues. Germline V gene sequence: CDR1 LGHDT, CDR2 YNNKEL (reference sequence). In DNA form, the CDR3 reads TGTGCCAGCAGCCAACCGGGAGCCGAAGCTTTCTTT. This translates into CASSQPGAEAFF.

This clone was counted only a few times. The chain is built from TRBV6-5 and TRBJ1-3; 7 nucleotides agree with TRBD1. With V trimmed by 0 bases and J by 4 bases, 6 bases remained unmatched. The CDR3 consists of 16 residues. Germline values: CDR1 MNHEY, CDR2 SVGAGI. The CDR3 DNA follows: TGTGCCAGCAGTTACTCGGGACAGCCCGGGGGAAACACCATATATTTT. It is translated as CASSYSGQPGGNTIYF.

This clone turned up a few times. This chain links TRBV5-4 with TRBJ2-2; 8 nucleotides line up with TRBD2. CDR3 length: 16 amino acids. The V and J ends lost 0 bases and 3 bases, in that order; junction bases with no gene match: 4. CDR1 and CDR2 (germline): SGHNT, YYREEE (reference sequence). CDR3 bases: TGTGCCAGCAGCTTGGATCTGCGGGGGGACACCGGGGAGCTGTTTTTT. Its protein is CASSLDLRGDTGELFF. Full variable domain (remainder filled in from reference TRBV5-4 and TRBJ2-2): ETGVTQSPTHLIKTRGQQVTLRCSSQSGHNTVSWYQQALGQGPQFIFQYYREEENGRGNFPPRFSGLQFPNYSSELNVNALELDDSALYLCASSLDLRGDTGELFFGEGSRLTVL.

This clone was seen a few times. DNA for the CDR3: TGTGCCAGCAGCGTGTCAGGGGCGAACACCGGGGAGCTGTTTTTT. It codes for CASSVSGANTGELFF. The V call is TRBV9, the J call TRBJ2-2; a weak D match, TRBD1 (6 bases). With 2 bases removed from V and 0 bases from J, the gap between germline ends came to 8 bases. The germline CDR1 and CDR2 sequences are SGDLS and YYNGEE. The CDR3 extends over 15 amino acids.

This chain joins TRBV30 and TRBJ1-2; no clear D. Deletions cut 5 bases from V and 0 bases from J, with 10 bases between. Germline V lookup: CDR1 GTSNPN, CDR2 SVGIG (reference sequence). The CDR3 runs 13 residues. The CDR3 spells CAWGLPPNYGYTF. The CDR3 bases are TGTGCCTGGGGTCTCCCCCCTAACTATGGCTACACCTTC.

This clone showed up just once. The rearrangement joins TRBV2 to TRBJ1-4; 7 nucleotides match TRBD1. The trim removed 6 bases at V and 8 bases at J, leaving 9 bases unmatched. There are 14 residues in the CDR3. Germline loops: CDR1 SNHLY, CDR2 FYNNEI. CDR3 amino acids: CASRRGGTAEKLFF. The CDR3 nucleotides read TGTGCCAGCAGGAGGGGCGGGACAGCCGAAAAACTGTTTTTT. The full variable domain, its missing parts supplied by reference TRBV2 and TRBJ1-4, is EPEVTQTPSHQVTQMGQEVILRCVPISNHLYFYWYRQILGQKVEFLVSFYNNEISEKSEIFDDQFSVERPDGSNFTLKIRSTKLEDSAMYFCASRRGGTAEKLFFGSGTQLSVL.

This rearrangement joins TRBV19 to TRBJ2-6; 7 positions match TRBD1. Germline CDR1 and CDR2: LNHDA and SQIVND (reference sequence). The V and J ends lost 4 bases and 0 bases, in that order; junction bases with no gene match: 9. This CDR3 is 18 amino acids long. CDR3 DNA sequence: TGTGCCAGTAGTAGTCTTTGGGACAGCAGCTCTGGGGCCAACGTCCTGACTTTC. Protein sequence: CASSSLWDSSSGANVLTF.

The chain carries TRBV5-1 and TRBJ2-5, with D perhaps TRBD1 (5 bases). Germline V gives CDR1 SGHRS, CDR2 YFSETQ. Trimming took 4 bases from V and 9 from J, leaving 19 bases between them. The CDR3 loop spans 14 amino acids. The CDR3 protein is CASSPTLTDSPQYF. The CDR3 coding sequence is TGCGCCAGCAGCCCGACGTTGACAGATTCGCCCCAGTACTTC.

The J gene is TRBJ2-2, the V gene TRBV6-4; TRBD1 matches 7 bases. The length of the CDR3 is 15 residues. The V segment lost 5 bases and the J segment 1 base; nucleotides outside the gene matches: 4. Germline CDR1 reads MRHNA; CDR2 reads SNTAGT. DNA for the CDR3: TGTGCCAGCAGTTCCGACAGGGAGAACACCGGGGAGCTGTTTTTT. It encodes CASSSDRENTGELFF.

The rearrangement uses TRBV2 and TRBJ2-4; possibly TRBD1 for D (5 bases). The V end lost 4 bases, the J end lost 5 bases, and 6 bases lay between the germline ends. The CDR3 sequence is 12 residues long. The germline V gene has CDR1 SNHLY and CDR2 FYNNEI. The CDR3 DNA is TGTGCCAGCAGTGGCAGGGAAAACATTCAGTACTTC. It yields the protein CASSGRENIQYF.